The clone carrying this TCR beta chain was found many times. This sample was taken from a study of low-dose radiotherapy and immunotherapy resistance in tumors. Study as a whole: The regimen for patients comprised intravenous nivolumab 240 mg every two weeks plus intravenous ipilimumab 1 mg/kg every six weeks. Each patient took aspirin at a dose of 300 mg by mouth once daily over the course of four cycles, with dosing beginning on cycle 1 day 1.

Primers used for first-strand cDNA, a TRAV- and TRBV-specific set, covered both alpha and beta chains. A constant-region primer paired with the V-primer adapter amplified TCRs over about 19 PCR cycles. The isolated mRNA underwent amplification through in vitro transcription. TCRdb reanalysed the reads using MiXCR and keeps one entry per CDR3 protein. Among roughly 100,000 distinct CDR3 sequences listed, under 25% were seen once. The CDR3 consists of 16 residues. Germline lookup yields CDR1 SGHRS and CDR2 YFSETQ. The V end was cut by 2 bases, the J end by 0 bases, with 14 bases between. The time point is: after trial treatment. This sample's treatment: LDRT plus nivolumab, ipilimumab, low-dose cyclophosphamide and aspirin (RACIN trial).

Sample: PBMCs, taken after low-dose radiotherapy plus immunotherapy. The chain joins TRBV5-1 to TRBJ1-1; D unresolved. This TCR was recovered from a male donor with prostate cancer. The CDR3 loop reads CASSLGSGGLNTEAFF. For the CDR3, the DNA is TGCGCCAGCAGCTTAGGGTCTGGAGGGCTGAACACTGAAGCTTTCTTT.